Reported below is one TCR beta chain. As yet, its antigen is unknown. This sample was taken from a study of T-cell memory formation after mild COVID-19. Study observations and caveats: Among contracting clones, CD4+ were mainly CM/EM and CD8+ enriched in EMRA.

In germline, CDR1 is GTSNPN, CDR2 SVGIG (reference sequence). The CDR3 consists of 14 residues. The V end lost 2 bases, the J end lost 3 bases, and 8 bases lay between the germline ends. 5'RACE with constant-segment primers built TCRalpha and TCRbeta cDNA libraries with UMIs. TCRdb ran MiXCR on the 5' RACE reads and lists one entry per CDR3 protein. The sample gives around 370,000 distinct CDR3 sequences, about 21% of which show up once; approximately 13% is in the top ten. This receptor was obtained from an adult woman who had mild COVID-19 (a few samples of this study predate the infection). Cell type and time point are not known. Sequenced: PBMCs or a T cell subset sorted from them (not recorded which). The chain employs TRBV30 and TRBJ2-6; D may be TRBD1 (6 bases). Here the CDR3 reads CAWSTRGGANVLTF. DNA of the CDR3: TGTGCCTGGAGTACCAGGGGTGGGGCCAACGTCCTGACTTTC.